This T cell receptor (beta chain) was documented in a study of T cell clonotyping in hematopoietic cell transplantation. Study observations and caveats: Pathologically expanded recipient clonotypes increased progressively from day 30 to day 180 as diversity fell. Broader posttransplant TCR repertoire diversity was predicted by graft donor and pretransplant recipient Inverse Simpson Index values. Few recipient clonotypes overlapped donors; over 95% were de novo at given depth.

Samples: about 28 days before transplant, then days 30, 100 and 180 after. The method was immunoSEQ multiplex PCR; TCRdb's version includes in-frame clones alone and lacks a portion of them. Of approximately 12,000 clones listed, roughly 89% are singletons. This clone came up a few times. Its cognate antigen is unknown. Sequenced here: PBMCs, sampled 100 days after allogeneic stem cell transplant. The TCR comes from a female patient in her 60s who had an allogeneic stem cell transplant from an unrelated donor, so the T cells may come from the graft donor. Some clones in this sample may be carry-over from other donors' samples.

The chain's CDR3 is CASRAGTGFYGYTF. CDR3 nucleotides: TGTGCCAGCAGGGCCGGGACAGGATTCTATGGCTACACCTTC. The V and J genes are TRBV6-5 and TRBJ1-2; TRBD1 matches at 8 bases. V shed 6 bases and J 4 bases; nucleotides not matched to a gene: 7. CDR1 is MNHEY and CDR2 is SVGAGI in the germline V gene. This CDR3 comprises 14 residues.